This section outlines one T cell receptor (beta chain) sequence together with its context. The CDR3 has 13 amino acids. Germline loops: CDR1 MRHNA, CDR2 SNTAGT. V trimming: 4 bases; J trimming: 9 bases; junction bases outside the gene matches: 8. The data are from a study of blood T cell repertoires in COVID-19. The table came from immunoSEQ multiplex PCR; TCRdb's copy has only in-frame clones and leaves some out. The profile shows under 200,000 clones, roughly 82% of them singletons. This chain uses TRBV6-4 with TRBJ1-1, with 7 nucleotides matching TRBD1. The receptor was isolated from a man between 40 and 49 years old with acute COVID-19. The source material was PBMCs or T cells enriched from blood (not recorded which). CDR3 coding DNA: TGTGCCAGCAGTGGGGGCCAGGGGGGAAAAGCTTTCTTT. Encoded protein: CASSGGQGGKAFF.